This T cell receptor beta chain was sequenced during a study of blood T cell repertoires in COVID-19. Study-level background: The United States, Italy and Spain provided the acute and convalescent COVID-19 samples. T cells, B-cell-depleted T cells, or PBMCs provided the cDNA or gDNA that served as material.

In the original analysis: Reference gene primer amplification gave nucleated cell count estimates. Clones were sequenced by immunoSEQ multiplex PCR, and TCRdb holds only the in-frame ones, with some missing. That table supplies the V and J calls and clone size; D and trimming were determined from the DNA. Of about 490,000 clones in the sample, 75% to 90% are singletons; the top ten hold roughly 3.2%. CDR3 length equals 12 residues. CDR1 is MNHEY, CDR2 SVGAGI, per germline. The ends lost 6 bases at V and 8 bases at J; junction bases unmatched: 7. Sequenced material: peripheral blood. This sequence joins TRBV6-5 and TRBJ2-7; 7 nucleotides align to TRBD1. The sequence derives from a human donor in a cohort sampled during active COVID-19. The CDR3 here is CASSRQDRKQYF. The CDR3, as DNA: TGTGCCAGCAGCCGACAGGACAGGAAGCAGTACTTC.